This T cell receptor (beta chain) was recorded in a study of T cells expressing NK-cell markers. Study details: Seropositivity for HCMV was found in seven of the eight sequenced donors, with one seronegative.

It was by 5'RACE template switching with UMIs that TCR beta cDNA was made. TCRdb derives one entry per CDR3 protein from the 5' RACE reads, leaving out DNA. The sample includes 500,000 to 600,000 distinct CDR3 sequences. CDR1 and CDR2 from the germline V gene are DFQATT and SNEGSKA (reference sequence). The CDR3 runs 14 residues. Concerning this clonotype itself: Its antigen is not known.

Broader study findings: Each of 6 or 7 donors carried dominant NKG2C+ clonotypes accounting for about 1.0-8% of CD8+ T cells. The study did not resolve the HCMV specificity of expanded NKG2C+ T cell clones.

The sequence was collected from a man aged 18-30 years in good health. The J gene is TRBJ2-1, the V gene TRBV20-1; TCRdb gives TRBD2 as the D gene, but with no DNA this cannot be confirmed. Sequenced: blood T cells: a sorted CD56 or NKG2C T cell subset, CD4+ or CD8+ T cells, or bulk PBMC T cells (not recorded which). The CDR3 region is CSAPLAGVDNEQFF.